In this sample, the clone carrying this TCR beta chain turned up a few times. The data belong to a study of cytomegalovirus exposure and HLA in healthy donors. PCR primers comprised 60 Vbeta and 13 Jbeta primers. Sequencing used immunoSEQ multiplex PCR; TCRdb keeps in-frame clones, though not all of them. Among around 110,000 clones listed, roughly 9% were seen once. The material sequenced was PBMCs. This TCR was recovered from a man aged 25-45 years in good health and CMV-seronegative.

CDR3: CASSLALQGVGTEAFF. The CDR3 nucleotides read TGTGCCAGCAGCTTGGCCCTGCAGGGGGTAGGGACTGAAGCTTTCTTT. The chain joins TRBV5-4 to TRBJ1-1, with 7 nucleotides matching TRBD1. J gave up 5 bases and V 0 bases, and 10 bases lay outside the gene matches. CDR1 and CDR2 (germline): SGHNT, YYREEE (reference sequence). This CDR3 comprises 16 residues.